This T cell receptor beta chain came from a study of T cell responses to AZD1222 COVID-19 vaccine. Using immunoSEQ multiplex PCR, the repertoire was profiled, and TCRdb retains in-frame clones only, with some absent. Among about 82,000 clones listed, approximately 90% were seen once. The CDR3 is made up of 14 amino acids. The germline gives CDR1 LNHNV, CDR2 YYDKDF (reference sequence). Trimming took 1 base from V and 6 from J, leaving 12 bases between them. General observations from the study: It was only after the peak T cell response that any repertoires were sampled.

Note on this clone: Its target is not known.

The receptor comes from an adult in good health. The starting material was peripheral blood, obtained on day 0 of AZD1222 vaccination. This chain uses TRBV15 with TRBJ1-1, with unresolved D. CDR3 in amino acids: CATSRGGGRAEAFF. CDR3 nucleotides: TGTGCCACCAGCAGAGGGGGTGGTAGGGCTGAAGCTTTCTTT.